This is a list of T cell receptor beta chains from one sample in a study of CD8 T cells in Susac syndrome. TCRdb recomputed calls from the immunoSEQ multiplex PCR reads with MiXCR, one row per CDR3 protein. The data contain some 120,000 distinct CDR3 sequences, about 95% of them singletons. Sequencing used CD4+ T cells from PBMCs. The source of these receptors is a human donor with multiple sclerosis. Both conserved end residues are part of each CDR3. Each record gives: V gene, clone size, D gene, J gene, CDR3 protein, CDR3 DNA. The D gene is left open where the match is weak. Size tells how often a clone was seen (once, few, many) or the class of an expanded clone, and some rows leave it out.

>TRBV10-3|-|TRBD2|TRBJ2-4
CAISAQAAGAKNIQYF
TGTGCCATCAGTGCCCAGGCAGCGGGGGCCAAAAACATTCAGTACTTC
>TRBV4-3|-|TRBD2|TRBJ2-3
CASSQEGRGLAGDTQYF
TGCGCCAGCAGCCAAGAGGGTAGGGGACTAGCCGGCGATACGCAGTATTTT
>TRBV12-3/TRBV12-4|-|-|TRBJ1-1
CASRTWTVEAFF
TGTGCCAGCAGGACATGGACAGTTGAAGCTTTCTTT
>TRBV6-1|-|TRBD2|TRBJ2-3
CASSEGPSGSTDTQYF
TGTGCCAGCAGTGAAGGGCCTAGCGGGAGTACAGATACGCAGTATTTT
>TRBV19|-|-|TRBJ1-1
CASSWWGGGDTEAFF
TGTGCCAGTAGTTGGTGGGGAGGAGGCGACACTGAAGCTTTCTTT
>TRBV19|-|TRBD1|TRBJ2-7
CASSTGTGLPYEQYF
TGTGCCAGTAGTACCGGGACAGGGCTCCCCTACGAGCAGTACTTC
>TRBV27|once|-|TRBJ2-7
CASSLSQGRFYEQYF
TGTGCCAGCAGTTTATCGCAAGGGCGATTCTACGAGCAGTACTTC
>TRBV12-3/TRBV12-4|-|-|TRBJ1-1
CASRTDRSANTEAFF
TGTGCCAGCAGGACGGACAGATCGGCGAACACTGAAGCTTTCTTT
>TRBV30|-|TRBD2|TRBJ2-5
CAWSLWGGETQYF
TGTGCCTGGAGTCTGTGGGGGGGAGAGACCCAGTACTTC
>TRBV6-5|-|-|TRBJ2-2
CASTEDRPNTGELFF
TGTGCCAGCACCGAAGACAGGCCGAACACCGGGGAGCTGTTTTTT
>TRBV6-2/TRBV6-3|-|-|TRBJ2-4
CASSPGSDIQYF
TGTGCCAGCAGTCCCGGGTCCGACATTCAGTACTTC
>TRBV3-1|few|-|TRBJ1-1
CASSQWGAKGEAFF
TGTGCCAGCAGCCAATGGGGCGCGAAAGGTGAAGCTTTCTTT
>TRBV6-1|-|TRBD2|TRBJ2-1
CASRLAGWGNNEQFF
TGTGCCAGCAGATTAGCGGGATGGGGCAACAATGAGCAGTTCTTC
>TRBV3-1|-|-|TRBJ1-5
CASSPGFHQPQHF
TGTGCCAGCAGCCCCGGGTTCCATCAGCCCCAGCATTTT
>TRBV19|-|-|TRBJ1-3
CASSIDGKSWAGNTIYF
TGTGCCAGTAGTATAGACGGGAAGTCCTGGGCTGGAAACACCATATATTTT
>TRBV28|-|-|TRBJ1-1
CASSFESEAFF
TGTGCCAGCAGTTTCGAGTCTGAAGCTTTCTTT
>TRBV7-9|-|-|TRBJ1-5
CASSLARGSHNQPQHF
TGTGCCAGCAGCTTAGCGAGAGGGTCCCACAATCAGCCCCAGCATTTT
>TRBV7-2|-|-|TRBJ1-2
CASSLPDSNGYTF
TGTGCCAGCAGCTTACCAGACAGCAATGGCTACACCTTC
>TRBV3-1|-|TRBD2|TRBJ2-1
CASSPWASGNNEQFF
TGTGCCAGCAGCCCCTGGGCTAGCGGAAACAATGAGCAGTTCTTC
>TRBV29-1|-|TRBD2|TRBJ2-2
CSVKLGLTGELFF
TGCAGCGTTAAGCTGGGACTAACCGGGGAGCTGTTTTTT
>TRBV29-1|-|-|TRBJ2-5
CSVRGETQYF
TGCAGCGTTAGGGGGGAAACCCAGTACTTC
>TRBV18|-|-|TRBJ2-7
CASSPAPNEGYEQYF
TGTGCCAGCTCACCAGCTCCCAACGAAGGCTACGAGCAGTACTTC
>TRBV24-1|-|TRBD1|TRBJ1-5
CAARQGKGDARQPQHF
TGTGCCGCTCGACAGGGCAAAGGGGACGCACGTCAGCCCCAGCATTTT
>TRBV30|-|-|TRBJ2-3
CAWTGGSTDTQYF
TGTGCCTGGACGGGCGGTAGCACAGATACGCAGTATTTT
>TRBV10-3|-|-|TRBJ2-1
CASSPGDAYNEQFF
TGTGCCTCATCTCCCGGGGACGCCTACAATGAGCAGTTCTTC
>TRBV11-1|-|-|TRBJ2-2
CASSLRYTGELFF
TGTGCCAGCAGCCTGCGCTACACCGGGGAGCTGTTTTTT
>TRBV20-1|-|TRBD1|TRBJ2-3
CSASLPGQGETDTQYF
TGCAGTGCTAGCCTTCCTGGACAGGGGGAGACAGATACGCAGTATTTT
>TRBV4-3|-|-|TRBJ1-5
CASSQDLEIQPQHF
TGCGCCAGCAGCCAAGATTTAGAGATCCAGCCCCAGCATTTT
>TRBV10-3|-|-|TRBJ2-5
CASLDRGQETQYF
TGTGCCAGTTTGGACAGAGGACAAGAGACCCAGTACTTC
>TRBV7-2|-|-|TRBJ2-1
CASSLAGLEQFF
TGTGCCAGCAGCTTAGCGGGACTCGAGCAGTTCTTC
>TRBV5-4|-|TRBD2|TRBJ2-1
CASSLLGLAGYNEQFF
TGTGCCAGCAGCCTACTCGGACTAGCAGGGTACAATGAGCAGTTCTTC
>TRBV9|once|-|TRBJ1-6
CASSVTGVNSPLHF
TGTGCCAGCAGCGTGACCGGGGTTAACTCACCCCTCCACTTT
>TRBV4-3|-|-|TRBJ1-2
CASSQDQGSGGYTF
TGCGCCAGCAGCCAAGATCAAGGGAGTGGGGGCTACACCTTC
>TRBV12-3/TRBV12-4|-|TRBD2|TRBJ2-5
CASRPPGLAAGKETQYF
TGTGCCAGCAGACCACCGGGACTAGCGGCGGGGAAAGAGACCCAGTACTTC
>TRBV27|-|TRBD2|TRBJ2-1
CASSLSFAGGLRYNEQFF
TGTGCCAGCAGTTTATCTTTTGCGGGAGGGCTAAGGTACAATGAGCAGTTCTTC
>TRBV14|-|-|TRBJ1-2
CASSQDSVHGYTF
TGTGCCAGCAGCCAAGATTCGGTCCATGGCTACACCTTC
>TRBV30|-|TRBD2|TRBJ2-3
CAAGTSGRHSSTDTQYF
TGTGCCGCCGGGACTAGCGGGAGGCATTCTAGCACAGATACGCAGTATTTT
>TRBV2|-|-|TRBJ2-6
CASFEGPFSGANVLTF
TGTGCCAGCTTCGAGGGGCCTTTCTCTGGGGCCAACGTCCTGACTTTC
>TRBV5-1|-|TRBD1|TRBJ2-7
CASSQGTGAYEQYF
TGCGCCAGCAGCCAAGGGACAGGAGCCTACGAGCAGTACTTC
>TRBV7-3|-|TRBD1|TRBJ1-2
CASSQGAESGYTF
TGTGCCAGCAGCCAGGGGGCGGAGAGTGGCTACACCTTC
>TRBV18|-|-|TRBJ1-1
CASSPDYLNTEAFF
TGTGCCAGCTCACCAGACTACTTGAACACTGAAGCTTTCTTT
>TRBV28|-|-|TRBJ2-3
CASRAEGTTDTQYF
TGTGCCAGCAGGGCCGAGGGGACCACAGATACGCAGTATTTT
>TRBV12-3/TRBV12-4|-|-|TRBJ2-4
CASSFTYRSPAKNIQYF
TGTGCCAGCAGTTTTACTTACAGGAGCCCAGCCAAAAACATTCAGTACTTC
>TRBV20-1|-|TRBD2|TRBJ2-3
CSAKGTSQDTQYF
TGCAGTGCTAAGGGGACTAGTCAAGATACGCAGTATTTT